The clone carrying this TCR beta chain was seen only once. Its target is not known. Trimming took 4 bases from V and 7 from J, leaving 17 bases between them. The germline gives CDR1 SGHDT, CDR2 YYEEEE. This CDR3 has 14 amino acids. This sample stems from a study of shared clonotypes between healthy human individuals. Donation came from healthy HIV-negative adults that had no recent acute infections or vaccinations. Broader study findings: Naive CD4 clonotypes overlapped across several donors at approximately 5%.

Assay: immunoSEQ multiplex PCR; the TCRdb copy retains only in-frame clones and omits some. The table has 2 million to 2.5 million clones, 85% to 95% seen once. Sequenced material: naive CD4+ T cells from PBMCs. Subset: CD45RA+ positively selected. The clonotype was recovered from a young man in good health. Some clones in this sample may be carry-over from other donors' samples. The gene calls are TRBV5-6 and TRBJ1-1; D remains unclear. CDR3 sequence: CASSLMSGYGEAFF. The CDR3 DNA sequence: TGTGCCAGCAGCCTCATGTCCGGGTATGGTGAAGCTTTCTTT.